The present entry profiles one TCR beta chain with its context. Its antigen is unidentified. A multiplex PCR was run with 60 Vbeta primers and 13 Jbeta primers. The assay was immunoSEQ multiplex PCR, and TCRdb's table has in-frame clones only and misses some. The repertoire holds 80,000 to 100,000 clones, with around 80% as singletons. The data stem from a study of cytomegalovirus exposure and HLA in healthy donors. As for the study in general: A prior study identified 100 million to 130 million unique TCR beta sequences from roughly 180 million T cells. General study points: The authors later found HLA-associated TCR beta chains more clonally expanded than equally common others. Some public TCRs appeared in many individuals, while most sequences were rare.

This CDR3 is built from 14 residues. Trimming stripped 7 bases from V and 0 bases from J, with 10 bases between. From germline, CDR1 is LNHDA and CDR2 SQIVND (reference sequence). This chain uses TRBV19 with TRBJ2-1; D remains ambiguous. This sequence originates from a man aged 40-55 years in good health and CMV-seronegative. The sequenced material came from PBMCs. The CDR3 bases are TGTGCCAGTACCCGTCCTAACTCCTACAATGAGCAGTTCTTC. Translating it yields CASTRPNSYNEQFF.